This T cell receptor beta chain was sequenced in a study of T and B cells in COVID-19 patients. For the study at large: Peripheral blood came from COVID-19 patients with active infection or after recovery. In the active-infection cohort, about 90% of the roughly 20 patients had comorbidities linked to unfavorable COVID-19 outcome.

General observations from the study: CD4+, regulatory T cell, CD8+ and sorted SARS-CoV-2-responsive or tetramer+ T cells were not yet sequenced.

Blood genomic DNA input for TRB amplification was about 240-550 ng. Trimming removed 1 base from V and 1 base from J, with 7 bases in between. Germline lookup yields CDR1 MNHNY and CDR2 SVGAGI (reference sequence). This CDR3 contains 14 residues. TRB rearrangements were amplified by multiplex PCR with BIOMED2 TRB-A/B primers. From the multiplex PCR reads, TCRdb called clonotypes with MiXCR, one entry per CDR3 protein. The data contain about 9,400 distinct CDR3 sequences, approximately 30% of them singletons. There are a few counts of this clonotype. Its antigen is unknown. Material for sequencing was blood. This receptor was identified in a human donor who had recovered from COVID-19. V usage is TRBV6-6 and J usage is TRBJ1-1; no clear D gene. This CDR3 reads CASSYFSGNTEAFF. Here the CDR3 DNA reads TGTGCCAGCAGTTACTTCTCGGGGAACACTGAAGCTTTCTTT.